This T cell receptor (beta chain) was retrieved from a study of siplizumab effects on memory and regulatory T cells. Study observations and caveats: Neither a naive nor a memory phenotype was assignable to roughly 80-95% of proliferating CD4+ or CD8+ clones. Proliferating Tregs in siplizumab cultures were never verified as suppressive. The alloresponse seemed to draw substantially on naive T cells, which appeared more diverse than memory cells.

This table comes from immunoSEQ multiplex PCR, and its TCRdb copy is limited to in-frame clones, with some not included. The table shows 62,000 or so clones, with over 80% occurring only once. This clone was counted a single time. Its antigen is unidentified. The CDR3 extends over 16 amino acids. V shed 6 bases and J 0 bases; nucleotides not matched to a gene: 8. Germline CDR1 MNHEY, CDR2 SMNVEV (reference sequence). The chain combines TRBV27 with TRBJ2-1, with 7 bases lining up with TRBD1. This clonotype was sampled from a human donor in good health. Material: memory CD4+ T cells sorted from blood. The CDR3 reads CASRQQGLSSYNEQFF. The CDR3 bases are TGTGCCAGCAGACAACAGGGGTTGAGCTCCTACAATGAGCAGTTCTTC.